Listed below are T cell receptor beta chains from one sample, sequenced in a study of vaccination and CD4 T cells after COVID-19. The antigens for these receptors are not known. TCRdb reanalysed the PCR reads using MiXCR and keeps one entry per CDR3 protein. This sample has around 20,000 distinct CDR3 sequences, with about half found just once. Sequencing was performed on CD4+ T cells from blood, cultured in vitro, taken before SARS-CoV-2 vaccination. The origin of the receptors is a human donor who had recovered from COVID-19. CDR3s include the opening cysteine and the closing phenylalanine or tryptophan. The D gene is left open where the match is weak. Rows may omit the clone size; those that give it use once, few, many or a size class.

size	V	J	D	DNA	CDR3
few	TRBV10-3	TRBJ1-1	-	TGTGCCATCAGTGTGGGCCTAACTGAAGCTTTCTTT	CAISVGLTEAFF
few	TRBV24-1	TRBJ2-1	-	TGTGCCACCCAGGACTGGAGGGGTTTAAATGAGCAGTTCTTC	CATQDWRGLNEQFF
-	TRBV5-8	TRBJ2-2	TRBD2	TGTGCCAGCAGCGGCCCGCGGGGGAGGGTCGGAGAGCTGTTTTTT	CASSGPRGRVGELFF
-	TRBV7-3	TRBJ2-2	TRBD2	TGTGCCAGCAGCCCGAATAGCGGGAGGCTGTCGTATTCCGGGGAGCTGTTTTTT	CASSPNSGRLSYSGELFF
-	TRBV20-1	TRBJ2-7	TRBD1	TGCAGTGCGGAAAAGACAGGGGTGTACGAGCAGTACTTC	CSAEKTGVYEQYF
few	TRBV28	TRBJ2-7	TRBD1	TGTGCCAGCAGACCCCTAATGACAGGGTACTCCTACGAGCAGTACTTC	CASRPLMTGYSYEQYF
-	TRBV25-1	TRBJ2-7	-	TGTGCCAGCAGTGCCCCCGGACTCCCACCCTACGAGCAGTACTTC	CASSAPGLPPYEQYF
-	TRBV6-1	TRBJ2-7	TRBD2	TGTGCCAGCAGTGAAACGGCTAGCGGGAGGGCCTACGAGCAGTACTTC	CASSETASGRAYEQYF
few	TRBV28	TRBJ1-2	TRBD1	TGTGCCAGCAGTGAAGGGACAGCCCCGAACTATGGCTACACCTTC	CASSEGTAPNYGYTF
-	TRBV6-1	TRBJ1-5	-	TGTGCCAGCAGTGACCAGGGGCTAAGTCAGCCCCAGCATTTT	CASSDQGLSQPQHF
few	TRBV10-3	TRBJ2-1	-	TGTGCCATCAGTGAGGTAGACAATGAGCAGTTCTTC	CAISEVDNEQFF
-	TRBV7-8	TRBJ2-3	TRBD2	TGTGCCAGCAGCCTGACTAGCGGGAGGGTTCCGGATACGCAGTATTTT	CASSLTSGRVPDTQYF
-	TRBV19	TRBJ2-4	TRBD1	TGTGCCAGTAGTATCCCAGGGGGAGTAAACATTCAGTACTTC	CASSIPGGVNIQYF
-	TRBV15	TRBJ2-3	-	TGTGCCACCAGCGGAGGCGGCACAGATACGCAGTATTTT	CATSGGGTDTQYF
few	TRBV6-5	TRBJ1-1	-	TGTGCCAGCAGTTACAGGGACCAGAACACTGAAGCTTTCTTT	CASSYRDQNTEAFF
-	TRBV2	TRBJ2-5	-	TGTGCCACCAAGCTCGGCGAGACCCAGTACTTC	CATKLGETQYF
-	TRBV6-5	TRBJ2-1	TRBD2	TGTGCCAGCAGTTATCTGTCGCGGGAGGGGCAGTTCTTC	CASSYLSREGQFF